This T cell receptor beta chain was identified during a study of vaccination and CD4 T cells after COVID-19 (dated 2022 in TCRdb). In terms of the full investigation: The convalescent cohort comprised six males and four females, including two Hispanic individuals, seven Caucasians, two Asians and one multiracial person. Post-vaccine blood samples were taken a median of around 68 days after the second vaccine dose, with a range of roughly 13 to 250 days. Participants got two doses of the Pfizer-BioNTech BNT162b2 vaccine (n=8) or two doses of the Moderna mRNA-1273 vaccine (n=2). At the TCR clonotype level, an earlier paper using these donors assessed memory CD4+ T cell crossreactivity between SARS-CoV-2 and common cold coronavirus spike proteins. Overlapping spike peptide pools from SARS-CoV-2 and from the common cold coronaviruses HCoV-NL63, HCoV-OC43 and HCoV-229E were used as culture stimuli. Control cultures used a CEFX viral epitope pool as positive control, an HIV-1 Nef peptide pool as negative control, or no peptide. Post-COVID blood samples from convalescent patients were collected a median of roughly 100 days after diagnosis, with a range of about 35 to 161 days. In roughly eleven COVID-19 convalescent patients and a few infection-naive healthy vaccine recipients, the spike-specific CD4+ TCR repertoire before mRNA vaccination was compared with the repertoire after mRNA vaccination.

Library method: PCR. At the Johns Hopkins FTIC core, DNA from the cultured CD4+ T cells underwent TCR sequencing with the Oncomine TCR Beta short-read assay. Genomic DNA was extracted from the cultured CD4+ T cells with the QIAamp micro DNA kit. The Oncomine TCR Beta libraries from cultured CD4+ T cells were pooled using unique dual indexes and then sequenced on an Illumina iSeq 100. As for how the authors treated the data: Non-productive sequences were removed, and CDR3s not starting with C, not ending with F or W, or shorter than 7 amino acids were discarded. The MANAFEST web application was used to identify antigen-specific clonotypes by comparing peptide-stimulated wells against reference wells and other culture wells. For a clone to be called positive, the clone needed an FDR below 0.05, an odds ratio above 5, and a productive frequency above 0.1% in at least two of three replicate wells. Cross-reactive clonotypes were defined as significantly expanded in both SARS-CoV-2 spike wells and at least one common cold coronavirus spike condition. Similarity between CDR3 sequences was evaluated in R version 3.6.1 using Levenshtein distances (stringdist) and unrooted phylogenetic trees (ape). TCRdb redid the processing of the public reads, applying fastp at Q25 and MiXCR, and retained in-frame beta chains. Rows are unified per CDR3 protein, each entry keeping the most common DNA and genes. TCRdb's processing, not the authors', yielded these V and J calls. This sample lists thousands of distinct CDR3 sequences; 28% were detected once. Around 11% of the sample is taken by the ten largest.

Points on this clonotype: Its recognized antigen is unknown. Base qualities were left out, and no much larger clone turns up one base away.

Broad study findings and their caveats: Although the median number of SARS-CoV-2-reactive clonotypes went up from roughly 19 after infection to 38 after vaccination, the increase was not significant. In convalescent patients, a median roughly 88% of post-vaccine SARS-CoV-2-reactive clones were detected only after vaccination, suggesting vaccine-specific priming. Only a relatively small number of convalescent patients were included in the study, and early timepoints following natural infection were not analyzed. Of the vaccine-specific clones in convalescent patients, 304 of 307, or nearly all, reacted only to SARS-CoV-2 spike and did not cross-react with common cold coronaviruses.

The treatment or condition tag for this specimen amounts to: roughly ten-day PBMC culture with coronavirus spike peptide pools or control peptides (ViraFEST assay). CD4+ T cells from unexposed donors were collected before the COVID-19 pandemic (2011-2018). The study used the ViraFEST assay, which expanded antigen-specific T cells with peptide pools and then identified expanded clonotypes by TCR sequencing. Each well held around 2.1 million PBMCs cultured with about 9.8 ug/ml peptide pools in IMDM containing roughly 4.7% human AB serum and about 10 IU/ml IL-2. Half of the culture medium was replaced with fresh IL-2-containing medium on days 3 and 7. After 10 days of culture, CD4+ T cells were isolated by negative selection with the EasySep CD4+ T cell isolation kit. As cell number allowed, CD4+ T cells from unexposed donors were tested for reactivity to SARS-CoV-2 S and N and to four common cold coronavirus spike pools. Ficoll-Paque Plus gradient centrifugation was used to isolate PBMCs from whole blood, and the isolated PBMCs were then either used fresh or cryopreserved at -140C. Triplicate wells were generally used for each culture condition. The leukapheresis product used for the unexposed donors was purchased from a commercial source.

CDR3 length: 15 amino acids, cysteine to phenylalanine. Only the CDR3 part of the read is kept: 45 bases, read in frame from the first base. The germline V gene sets CDR1 to MNHEY and CDR2 to SVGEGT. The germline V end is reduced by 5 bases and the J end by 6 bases; junction bases left unmatched: 11. The sequence joins TRBV6-2 or TRBV6-3 to TRBJ2-7; TRBD1 lines up with 9 middle nucleotides. Material: CD4+ T cells from blood, cultured in vitro. This clonotype was sampled from a human donor in good health. The CDR3 amino acid sequence is: CASSPITGTGSEQYF. The DNA sequence is TGTGCCAGCAGTCCCATAACCGGGACAGGGTCCGAGCAGTACTTC.